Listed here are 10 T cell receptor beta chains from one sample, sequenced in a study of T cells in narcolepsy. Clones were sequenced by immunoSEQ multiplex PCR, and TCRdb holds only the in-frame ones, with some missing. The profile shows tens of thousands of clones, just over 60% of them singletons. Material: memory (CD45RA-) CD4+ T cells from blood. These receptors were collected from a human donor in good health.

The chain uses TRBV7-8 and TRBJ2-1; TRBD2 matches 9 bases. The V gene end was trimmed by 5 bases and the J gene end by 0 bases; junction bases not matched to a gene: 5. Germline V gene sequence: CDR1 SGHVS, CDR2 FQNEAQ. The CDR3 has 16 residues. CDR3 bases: TGTGCCAGCAGCCCCCATAGCGGGAGCTCCTACAATGAGCAGTTCTTC. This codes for CASSPHSGSSYNEQFF.

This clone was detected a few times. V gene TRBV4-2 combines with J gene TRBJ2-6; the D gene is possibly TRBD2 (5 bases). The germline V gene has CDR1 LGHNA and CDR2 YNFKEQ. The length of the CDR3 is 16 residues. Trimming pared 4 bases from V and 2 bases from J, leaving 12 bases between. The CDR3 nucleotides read TGTGCCAGCAGCCTGTCGGAGGCACCTGGGGCCAACGTCCTGACTTTC. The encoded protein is CASSLSEAPGANVLTF.

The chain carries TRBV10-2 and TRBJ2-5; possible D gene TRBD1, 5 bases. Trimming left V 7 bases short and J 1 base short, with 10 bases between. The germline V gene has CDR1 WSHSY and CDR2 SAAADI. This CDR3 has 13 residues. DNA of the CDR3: TGCGCCAGCACACAGGCTGCCCAAGAGACCCAGTACTTC. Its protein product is CASTQAAQETQYF.

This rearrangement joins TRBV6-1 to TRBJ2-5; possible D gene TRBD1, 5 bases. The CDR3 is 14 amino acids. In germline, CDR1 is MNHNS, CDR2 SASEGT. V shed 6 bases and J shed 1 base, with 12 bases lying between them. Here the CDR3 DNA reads TGTGCCAGCAGCTTAATAGGGGCCCAAGAGACCCAGTACTTC. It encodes CASSLIGAQETQYF.

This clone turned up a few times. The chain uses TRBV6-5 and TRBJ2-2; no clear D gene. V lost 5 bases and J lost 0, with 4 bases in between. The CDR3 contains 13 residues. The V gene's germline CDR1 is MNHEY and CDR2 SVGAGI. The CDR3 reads CASSRANTGELFF. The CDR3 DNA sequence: TGTGCCAGCAGTCGCGCGAACACCGGGGAGCTGTTTTTT.

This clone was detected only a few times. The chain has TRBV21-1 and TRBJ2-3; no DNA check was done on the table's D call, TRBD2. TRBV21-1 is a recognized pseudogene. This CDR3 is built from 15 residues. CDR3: CAISVNYQSADTQYF. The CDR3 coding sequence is TGTGCCATCAGCGTCAACTACCAATCCGCAGATACGCAGTATTTT.

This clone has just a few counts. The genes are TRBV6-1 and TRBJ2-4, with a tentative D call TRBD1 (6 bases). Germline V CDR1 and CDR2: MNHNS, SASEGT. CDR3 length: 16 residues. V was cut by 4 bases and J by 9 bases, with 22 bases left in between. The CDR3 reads CASSATGTVTGGIQYF. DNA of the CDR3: TGTGCCAGCAGTGCAACAGGGACGGTTACAGGAGGCATTCAGTACTTC.

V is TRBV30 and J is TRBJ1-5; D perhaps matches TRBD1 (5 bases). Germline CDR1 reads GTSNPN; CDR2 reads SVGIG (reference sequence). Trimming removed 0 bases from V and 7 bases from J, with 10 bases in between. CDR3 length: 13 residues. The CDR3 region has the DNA TGTGCCTGGAGTGTGGGGGGTGAACAGCCCCAGCATTTT. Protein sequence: CAWSVGGEQPQHF.

The CDR3 sequence is CAWSVEKAQYF. CDR3 in DNA: TGTGCCTGGAGTGTAGAGAAAGCGCAGTATTTT. The rearrangement uses TRBV30 and TRBJ2-3; no firm D call. The CDR3 is 11 amino acids. Trimming left V 0 bases short and J 10 bases short, with 8 bases between. Looked up from germline, CDR1 is GTSNPN and CDR2 is SVGIG (reference sequence).

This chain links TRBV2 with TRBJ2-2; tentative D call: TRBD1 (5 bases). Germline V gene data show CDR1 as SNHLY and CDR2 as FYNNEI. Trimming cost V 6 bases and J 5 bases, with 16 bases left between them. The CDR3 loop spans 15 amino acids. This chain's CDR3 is CASSAVRGATGELFF. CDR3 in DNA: TGTGCCAGCAGCGCCGTTAGGGGCGCAACCGGGGAGCTGTTTTTT. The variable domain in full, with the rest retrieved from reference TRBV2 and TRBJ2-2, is EPEVTQTPSHQVTQMGQEVILRCVPISNHLYFYWYRQILGQKVEFLVSFYNNEISEKSEIFDDQFSVERPDGSNFTLKIRSTKLEDSAMYFCASSAVRGATGELFFGEGSRLTVL.